Included here is one T cell receptor (beta chain) sequence, with context. Its cognate antigen is unknown. The primer mix had 60 Vbeta and 13 Jbeta primers. In the source study's methods: It was a later analysis that counted 83 million or so unique TCR beta chains, of which 9.5 million to 14 million were shared. The table came from immunoSEQ multiplex PCR; TCRdb's copy has only in-frame clones and leaves some out. V, J and clone size are those of that table, while D and trimming were read from the DNA. The table shows approximately 75,000 clones, with under 85% occurring only once. The data were obtained in a study of cytomegalovirus exposure and HLA in healthy donors. Study-level points and caveats: Within an earlier analysis, most TCR beta V segments proved productive either about 87% or about 30% of the time. Most TCR sequences were seen very rarely across donors, but some public TCRs occurred in many. Presence/absence analysis assumed near-uniform sequencing depth across donors.

J lost 6 bases, V lost 6 bases, and 7 bases had no gene match. This CDR3 is 14 amino acids long. Germline values: CDR1 LNHNV, CDR2 YYDKDF (reference sequence). Sequenced sample: PBMCs. This sequence was found in a woman aged 60 to 75 in good health and CMV-seropositive. The chain links TRBV15 to TRBJ2-2; 7 bases map to TRBD2. CDR3 sequence (DNA): TGTGCCACCAGGAAAGGGGCGGGGGCCGGGGAGCTGTTTTTT. This encodes CATRKGAGAGELFF. Looking up the rest from reference TRBV15 and TRBJ2-2 gives the full variable domain: DAMVIQNPRYQVTQFGKPVTLSCSQTLNHNVMYWYQQKSSQAPKLLFHYYDKDFNNEADTPDNFQSRRPNTSFCFLDIRSPGLGDTAMYLCATRKGAGAGELFFGEGSRLTVL.